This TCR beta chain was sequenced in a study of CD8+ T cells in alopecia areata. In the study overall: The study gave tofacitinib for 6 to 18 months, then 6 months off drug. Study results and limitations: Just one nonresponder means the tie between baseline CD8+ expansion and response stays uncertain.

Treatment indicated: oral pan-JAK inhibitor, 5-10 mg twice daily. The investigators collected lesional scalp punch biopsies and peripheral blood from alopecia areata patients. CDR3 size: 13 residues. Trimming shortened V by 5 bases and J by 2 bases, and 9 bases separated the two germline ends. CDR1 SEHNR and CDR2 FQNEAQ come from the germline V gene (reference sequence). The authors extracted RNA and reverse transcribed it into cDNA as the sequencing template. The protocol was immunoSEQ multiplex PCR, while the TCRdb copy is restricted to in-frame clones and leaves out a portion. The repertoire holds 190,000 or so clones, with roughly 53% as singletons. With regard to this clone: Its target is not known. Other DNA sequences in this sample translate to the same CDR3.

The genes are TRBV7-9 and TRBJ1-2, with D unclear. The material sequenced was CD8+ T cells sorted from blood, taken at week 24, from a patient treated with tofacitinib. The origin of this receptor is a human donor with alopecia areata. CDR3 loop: CASSPGLNYGYTF. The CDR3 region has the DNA TGTGCCAGCAGCCCCGGACTCAACTATGGCTACACCTTC.